The clone carrying this TCR beta chain appeared a single time. These data belong to a study of blood T cell repertoires in COVID-19. As for the study in general: Sites in the United States, Italy and Spain provided acute and convalescent COVID-19 samples.

Trimming stripped 3 bases from V and 3 bases from J, with 11 bases between. Germline loops: CDR1 LNHDA, CDR2 SQIVND (reference sequence). The CDR3 is 14 amino acids. Original data processing: Estimation of nucleated cell counts relied on the amplification of reference gene primers. Repertoires were generated with immunoSEQ multiplex PCR, while TCRdb's copy carries only in-frame clones and drops some. V, J and clone size reflect that table, while D and trimming were determined from the DNA. The repertoire includes 290,000 or so clones, 91% of them detected once, and approximately 2.1% sits in the top ten.

The sample taken for sequencing was peripheral blood. The genes are TRBV19 and TRBJ1-1; D not certain. The receptor was derived from a woman aged 30 to 39 with COVID-19, enrolled during active disease. The CDR3 sequence is CASSIRAGYTEAFF. The CDR3, as DNA: TGTGCCAGTAGTATCAGAGCGGGGTACACTGAAGCTTTCTTT. Filled out from reference TRBV19 and TRBJ1-1, the complete variable domain reads DGGITQSPKYLFRKEGQNVTLSCEQNLNHDAMYWYRQDPGQGLRLIYYSQIVNDFQKGDIAEGYSVSREKKESFPLTVTSAQKNPTAFYLCASSIRAGYTEAFFGQGTRLTVV.